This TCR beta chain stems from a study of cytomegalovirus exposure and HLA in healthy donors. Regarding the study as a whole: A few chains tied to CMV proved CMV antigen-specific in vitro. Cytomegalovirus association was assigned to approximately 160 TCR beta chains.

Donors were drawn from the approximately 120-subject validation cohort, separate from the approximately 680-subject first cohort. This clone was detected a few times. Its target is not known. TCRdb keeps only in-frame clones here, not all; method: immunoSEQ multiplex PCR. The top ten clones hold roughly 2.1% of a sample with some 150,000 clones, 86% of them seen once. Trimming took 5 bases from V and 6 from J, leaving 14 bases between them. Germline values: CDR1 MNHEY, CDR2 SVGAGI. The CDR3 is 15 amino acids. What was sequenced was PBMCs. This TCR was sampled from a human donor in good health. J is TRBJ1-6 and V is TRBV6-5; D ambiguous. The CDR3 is CASSQIQVLNSPLHF. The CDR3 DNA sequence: TGTGCCAGCAGTCAAATACAAGTGCTTAATTCACCCCTCCACTTT.